This T cell receptor beta chain emerged from a study of graft-versus-host responses after intestinal transplantation. Sequencing used immunoSEQ multiplex PCR; TCRdb keeps in-frame clones, though not all of them. The table lists more than 90,000 clones, approximately 93% of them singletons, with approximately 1% in the top ten. Turning to this clone: Its antigen is not known.

Trimming cost V 3 bases and J 6 bases; bases outside gene matches: 12. Germline values: CDR1 SGHRS, CDR2 YFSETQ. The CDR3 covers 18 residues. The source is a human donor who was the organ donor for an intestinal transplant. This chain joins TRBV5-1 and TRBJ2-3, with TRBD2 matching over 14 bases. The sample consisted of unstimulated CD8+ T cells sorted from spleen or lymph node cells, taken before transplant. This CDR3 reads CASSYKTSGRAGLDTQYF. Here the CDR3 DNA reads TGCGCCAGCAGCTACAAGACTAGCGGGAGGGCCGGGTTGGATACGCAGTATTTT. The full variable domain, rest sourced from reference TRBV5-1 and TRBJ2-3, is KAGVTQTPRYLIKTRGQQVTLSCSPISGHRSVSWYQQTPGQGLQFLFEYFSETQRNKGNFPGRFSGRQFSNSRSEMNVSTLELGDSALYLCASSYKTSGRAGLDTQYFGPGTRLTVL.